This is a list of T cell receptor beta chains from one sample in a study of T-cell memory formation after mild COVID-19. TCRdb re-called the 5' RACE reads with MiXCR, one entry per CDR3 protein. The repertoire includes over 250,000 distinct CDR3 sequences, 15% to 20% of them detected once, and about a fifth sits in the top ten. Source material: PBMCs or a T cell subset sorted from them (not recorded which). Receptor source: a man aged 18 to 29 who had mild COVID-19 (a few samples of this study predate the infection). Cell type and time point are not known. CDR3s include the opening cysteine and the closing phenylalanine or tryptophan. A D gene is named only where the DNA matches it firmly. Not all rows give a size; the values are once, few, many and, for expanded clones, a class.

j_call clone_size v_call d_call cdr3_aa cdr3_nt
TRBJ2-6 many TRBV4-3 NA CASSQEGSGANVLTF TGCGCCAGCAGCCAAGAGGGCTCTGGGGCCAACGTCCTGACTTTC
TRBJ1-6 NA TRBV6-5 NA CASSYQTAPNSPLHF TGTGCCAGCAGTTACCAAACAGCGCCTAATTCACCCCTCCACTTT
TRBJ2-3 NA TRBV12-3/TRBV12-4 TRBD2 CASNRLAGATDTQYF TGTGCCAGCAATCGACTAGCGGGGGCCACAGATACGCAGTATTTT
TRBJ1-4 NA TRBV4-1 NA CASSQERAHNEKLFF TGCGCCAGCAGCCAAGAAAGGGCCCATAATGAAAAACTGTTTTTT
TRBJ2-1 NA TRBV6-1 TRBD2 CASSGAGGGTYNEQFF TGTGCCAGCAGTGGTGCTGGGGGGGGAACCTACAATGAGCAGTTCTTC
TRBJ2-7 NA TRBV12-3/TRBV12-4 NA CASRGTGTVTYEQYF TGTGCCAGCAGAGGGACCGGGACGGTGACCTACGAGCAGTACTTC
TRBJ1-1 few TRBV5-8 TRBD1 CASSSTGHTEAFF TGTGCCAGCAGCTCGACAGGGCACACTGAAGCTTTCTTT
TRBJ2-3 NA TRBV5-4 TRBD1 CASSFRTGLGTDTQYF TGTGCCAGCAGCTTCCGGACAGGGTTGGGCACAGATACGCAGTATTTT
TRBJ1-5 NA TRBV4-3 NA CASSQSRPRVSNQPQHF TGCGCCAGCAGCCAATCCCGTCCCAGGGTCAGCAATCAGCCCCAGCATTTT
TRBJ2-3 NA TRBV7-2 TRBD2 CASSLEGGGAEDTQYF TGTGCCAGCAGCTTAGAGGGCGGGGGGGCCGAAGATACGCAGTATTTT
TRBJ1-4 NA TRBV7-9 NA CASSSEGLPNEKLFF TGTGCCAGCAGCTCAGAGGGTCTACCTAATGAAAAACTGTTTTTT
TRBJ1-2 few TRBV28 TRBD1 CASSLSRGLDKLNYGYTF TGTGCCAGCAGTTTATCGAGGGGGCTAGACAAACTAAACTATGGCTACACCTTC
TRBJ2-1 NA TRBV7-8 NA CASSPPPLGDGVQFF TGTGCCAGCAGCCCACCCCCCCTAGGGGATGGGGTGCAGTTCTTC
TRBJ1-1 few TRBV4-3 NA CASSQASGGTEAFF TGCGCCAGCAGCCAAGCATCCGGGGGCACTGAAGCTTTCTTT
TRBJ1-2 NA TRBV25-1 TRBD1 CASSRDSSNYGYTF TGTGCCAGCAGTAGGGACAGCAGTAACTATGGCTACACCTTC
TRBJ2-3 few TRBV7-9 TRBD2 CASSPGGLAGSRTDTQYF TGTGCCAGCAGCCCTGGCGGACTAGCGGGGTCCCGCACAGATACGCAGTATTTT
TRBJ2-1 few TRBV2 NA CARETGTSNEQFF TGTGCCAGGGAGACGGGGACATCCAATGAGCAGTTCTTC
TRBJ2-6 NA TRBV4-3 TRBD2 CASSQDVWGGAGANVLTF TGCGCCAGCAGCCAAGATGTGTGGGGGGGTGCTGGGGCCAACGTCCTGACTTTC
TRBJ1-5 NA TRBV20-1 NA CSALPDLDQPQHF TGCAGTGCCCTCCCGGACCTGGATCAGCCCCAGCATTTT
TRBJ1-4 few TRBV4-3 NA CASSQASGGLGVFF TGCGCCAGCAGCCAGGCCTCGGGGGGCCTGGGGGTGTTTTTT
TRBJ1-1 NA TRBV29-1 NA CSVDNFSEAFF TGCAGCGTTGACAATTTTTCTGAAGCTTTCTTT
TRBJ1-3 many TRBV20-1 NA CSASPGNTIYF TGCAGTGCTAGTCCTGGAAACACCATATATTTT
TRBJ1-6 few TRBV6-2/TRBV6-3 NA CASSGQHLVSNSPLHF TGTGCCAGCAGCGGACAACACTTAGTGAGCAATTCACCCCTCCACTTC
TRBJ1-1 NA TRBV20-1 NA CSVSAGLGTEAFF TGCAGTGTTAGTGCTGGTTTGGGCACTGAAGCTTTCTTT
TRBJ1-1 few TRBV11-2 NA CASSLTSPRPDEAFF TGTGCCAGCAGCTTAACGTCCCCCCGACCAGATGAAGCTTTCTTT
TRBJ1-4 NA TRBV18 TRBD1 CASSPSNRGTNEKLFF TGTGCCAGCTCACCATCAAACAGGGGAACTAATGAAAAACTGTTTTTT
TRBJ1-2 few TRBV7-2 TRBD1 CASSLWFRQGGYRNYGYTF TGTGCCAGCAGCTTATGGTTCCGGCAGGGGGGATACCGTAACTATGGCTACACCTTC
TRBJ2-2 NA TRBV7-2 TRBD2 CASSPGTMNTGELFF TGTGCCAGCAGCCCCGGGACTATGAACACCGGGGAGCTGTTTTTT
TRBJ1-4 many TRBV7-9 NA CASSLFEKLFF TGTGCCAGCAGCTTGTTTGAAAAACTGTTTTTT
TRBJ1-5 few TRBV6-5 NA CASSYSKAQPQHF TGTGCCAGCAGTTACTCTAAGGCGCAGCCCCAGCATTTT
TRBJ1-4 few TRBV4-3 NA CASSQDKPLRREDEKLFF TGCGCCAGCAGCCAAGATAAGCCTCTGCGGAGAGAGGATGAAAAACTGTTTTTT
TRBJ2-5 NA TRBV12-3/TRBV12-4 TRBD1 CASSFADRDQETQYF TGTGCCAGCAGTTTCGCGGACAGGGACCAAGAGACCCAGTACTTC